The entry below describes one T cell receptor beta chain. In the original analysis: Reference gene primer amplification in the assay estimated nucleated cell counts. Some clones are missing from TCRdb's copy, which holds only in-frame ones; the method was immunoSEQ multiplex PCR. D and trimming come from the DNA, and the V and J calls and clone size come from that table. The sample records a few hundred thousand clones, over 75% being singletons. The V and J ends lost 6 bases and 2 bases respectively, with 16 bases between them. Per germline, CDR1 MNHEY and CDR2 SMNVEV (reference sequence). CDR3 size: 15 residues. Participant-reported clinical history was the basis for cohort assignment. Cohort 3 recovered donors had two negative PCRs, clearance, or symptom resolution. The data are from a study of blood T cell repertoires in COVID-19. About the study: Samples representing acute and convalescent COVID-19 were sourced from the United States, Italy and Spain.

The clonotype comes from a man aged 25-45 years who had recovered from COVID-19. The V and J genes are TRBV27 and TRBJ1-1, with D tentatively TRBD1 (6 bases). Material for sequencing was PBMCs or T cells enriched from blood (not recorded which). The CDR3 region is CASRVLGGSNTEAFF. The CDR3, as DNA: TGTGCCAGCAGAGTACTTGGGGGCTCCAACACTGAAGCTTTCTTT.